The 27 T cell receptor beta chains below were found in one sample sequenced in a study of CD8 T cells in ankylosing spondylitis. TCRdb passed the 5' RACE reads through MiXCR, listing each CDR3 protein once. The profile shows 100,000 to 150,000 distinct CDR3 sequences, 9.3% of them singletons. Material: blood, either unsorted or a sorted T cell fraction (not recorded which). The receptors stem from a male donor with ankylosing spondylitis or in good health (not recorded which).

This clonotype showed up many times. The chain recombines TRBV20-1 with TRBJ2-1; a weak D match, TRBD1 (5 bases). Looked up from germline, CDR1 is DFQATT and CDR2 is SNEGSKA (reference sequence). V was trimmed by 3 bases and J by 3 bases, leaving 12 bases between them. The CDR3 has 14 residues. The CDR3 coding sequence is TGCAGTGCTAGTTCCAACAGGTTCTACAATGAGCAGTTCTTC. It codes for CSASSNRFYNEQFF.

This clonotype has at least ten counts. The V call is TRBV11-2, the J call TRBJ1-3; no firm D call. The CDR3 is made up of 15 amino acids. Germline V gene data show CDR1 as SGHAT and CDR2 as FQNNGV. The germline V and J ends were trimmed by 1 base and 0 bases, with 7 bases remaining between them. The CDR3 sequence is CASSLVGLSGNTIYF. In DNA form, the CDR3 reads TGTGCCAGCAGCTTAGTGGGCCTCTCTGGAAACACCATATATTTT.

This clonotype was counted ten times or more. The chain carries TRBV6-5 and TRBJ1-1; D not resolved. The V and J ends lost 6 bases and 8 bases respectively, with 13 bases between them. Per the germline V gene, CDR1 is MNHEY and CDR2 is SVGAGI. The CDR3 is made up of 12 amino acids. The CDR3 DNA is TGTGCCAGCAGCGGGCCGGGCGGAGAAGCTTTCTTT. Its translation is CASSGPGGEAFF.

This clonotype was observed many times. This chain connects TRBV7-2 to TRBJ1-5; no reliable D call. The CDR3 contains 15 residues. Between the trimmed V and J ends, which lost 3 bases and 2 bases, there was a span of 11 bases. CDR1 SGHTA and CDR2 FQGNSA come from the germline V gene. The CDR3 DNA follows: TGTGCCAGCAGCTTGATGTCGCAGCGCAATCAGCCCCAGCATTTT. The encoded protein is CASSLMSQRNQPQHF.

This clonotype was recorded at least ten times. CDR3 bases: TGTGCCAGCAAACCCGGGACTAGCGGGTTCTACGAGCAGTACTTC. This gives the protein CASKPGTSGFYEQYF. The V gene is TRBV6-2 or TRBV6-3, the J gene TRBJ2-7, with TRBD2 matching 12 bases. The CDR3 is made up of 15 amino acids. Germline CDR1 MNHEY, CDR2 SVGEGT. The J segment lost 3 bases and the V segment lost 7 bases, leaving 7 bases of the junction unmatched.

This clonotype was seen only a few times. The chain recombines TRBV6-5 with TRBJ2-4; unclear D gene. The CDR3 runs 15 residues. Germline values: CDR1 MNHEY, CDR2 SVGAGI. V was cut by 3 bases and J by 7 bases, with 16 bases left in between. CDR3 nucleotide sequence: TGTGCCAGCAGTTATTCCGGGTCTAGGTCTAACATTCAGTACTTC. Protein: CASSYSGSRSNIQYF.

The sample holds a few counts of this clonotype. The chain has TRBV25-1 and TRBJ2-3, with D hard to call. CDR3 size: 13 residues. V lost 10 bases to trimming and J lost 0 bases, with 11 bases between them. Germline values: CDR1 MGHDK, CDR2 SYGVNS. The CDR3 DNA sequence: TGTGCCACGGCGTCTCCTAGCACAGATACGCAGTATTTT. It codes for CATASPSTDTQYF.

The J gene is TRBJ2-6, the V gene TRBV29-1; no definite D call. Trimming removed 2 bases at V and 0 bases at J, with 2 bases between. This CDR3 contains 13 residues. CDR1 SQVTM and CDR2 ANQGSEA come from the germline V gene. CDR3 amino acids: CSVEFSGANVLTF. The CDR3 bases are TGCAGCGTTGAATTCTCTGGGGCCAACGTCCTGACTTTC.

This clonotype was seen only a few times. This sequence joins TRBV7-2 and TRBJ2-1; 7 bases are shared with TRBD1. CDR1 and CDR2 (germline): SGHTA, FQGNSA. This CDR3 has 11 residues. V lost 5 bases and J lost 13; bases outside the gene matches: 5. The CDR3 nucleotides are TGTGCCAGCAGCCGGACAGGCTTACAGTTCTTC. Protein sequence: CASSRTGLQFF. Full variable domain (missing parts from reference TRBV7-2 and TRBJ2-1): GAGVSQSPSNKVTEKGKDVELRCDPISGHTALYWYRQSLGQGLEFLIYFQGNSAPDKSGLPSDRFSAERTGGSVSTLTIQRTQQEDSAVYLCASSRTGLQFFGPGTRLTVL.

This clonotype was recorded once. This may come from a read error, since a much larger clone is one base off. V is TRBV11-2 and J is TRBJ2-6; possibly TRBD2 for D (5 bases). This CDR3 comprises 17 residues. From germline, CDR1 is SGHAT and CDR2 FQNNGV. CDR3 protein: CANSLEGFYSGANVLTF. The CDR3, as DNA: TGTGCCAACAGCTTAGAGGGATTCTACTCTGGGGCCAACGTCCTGACTTTC. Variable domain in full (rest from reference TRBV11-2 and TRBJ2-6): EAGVAQSPRYKIIEKRQSVAFWCNPISGHATLYWYQQILGQGPKLLIQFQNNGVVDDSQLPKDRFSAERLKGVDSTLKIQPAKLEDSAVYLCANSLEGFYSGANVLTFGAGSRLTVL.

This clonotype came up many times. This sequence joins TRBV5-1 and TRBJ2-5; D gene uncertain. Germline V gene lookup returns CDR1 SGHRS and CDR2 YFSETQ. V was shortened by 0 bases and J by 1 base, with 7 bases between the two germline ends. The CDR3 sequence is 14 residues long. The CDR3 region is CASSLGQVQETQYF. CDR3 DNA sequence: TGCGCCAGCAGCTTGGGGCAGGTCCAAGAGACCCAGTACTTC.

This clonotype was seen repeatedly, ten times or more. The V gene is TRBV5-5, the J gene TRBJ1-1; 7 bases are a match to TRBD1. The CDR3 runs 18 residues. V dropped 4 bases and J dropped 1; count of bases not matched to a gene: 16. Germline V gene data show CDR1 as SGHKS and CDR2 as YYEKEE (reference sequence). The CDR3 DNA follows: TGTGCCAGCAGCAGGCTCATGACCGGGACAGATAAGAACACTGAAGCTTTCTTT. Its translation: CASSRLMTGTDKNTEAFF.

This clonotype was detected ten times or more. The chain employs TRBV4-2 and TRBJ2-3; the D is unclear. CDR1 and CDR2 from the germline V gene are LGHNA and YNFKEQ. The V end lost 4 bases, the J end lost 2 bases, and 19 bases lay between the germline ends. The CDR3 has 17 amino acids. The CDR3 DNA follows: TGTGCCAGCAGCCCCTCAATGTCGATCCTTTACACAGATACGCAGTATTTT. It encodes CASSPSMSILYTDTQYF.

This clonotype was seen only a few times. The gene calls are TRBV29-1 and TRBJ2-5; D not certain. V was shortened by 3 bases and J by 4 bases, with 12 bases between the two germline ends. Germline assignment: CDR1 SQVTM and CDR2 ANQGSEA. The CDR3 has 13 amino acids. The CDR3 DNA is TGCAGCGTTGATTTAGGTCTGGGAGAGACCCAGTACTTC. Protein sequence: CSVDLGLGETQYF.

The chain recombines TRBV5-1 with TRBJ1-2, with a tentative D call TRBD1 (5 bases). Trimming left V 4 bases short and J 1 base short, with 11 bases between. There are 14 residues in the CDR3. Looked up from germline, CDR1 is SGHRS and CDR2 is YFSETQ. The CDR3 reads CASSIGTGNYGYTF. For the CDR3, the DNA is TGCGCCAGCAGCATTGGGACGGGTAACTATGGCTACACCTTC. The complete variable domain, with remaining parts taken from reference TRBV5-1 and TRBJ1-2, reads KAGVTQTPRYLIKTRGQQVTLSCSPISGHRSVSWYQQTPGQGLQFLFEYFSETQRNKGNFPGRFSGRQFSNSRSEMNVSTLELGDSALYLCASSIGTGNYGYTFGSGTRLTVV.

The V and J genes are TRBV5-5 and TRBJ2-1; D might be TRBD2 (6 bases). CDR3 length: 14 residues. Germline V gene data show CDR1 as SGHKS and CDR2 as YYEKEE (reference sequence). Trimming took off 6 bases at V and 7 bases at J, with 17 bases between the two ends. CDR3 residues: CASNTLERGNEQFF. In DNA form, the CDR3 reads TGTGCCAGCAACACCCTAGAACGGGGGAATGAGCAGTTCTTC.

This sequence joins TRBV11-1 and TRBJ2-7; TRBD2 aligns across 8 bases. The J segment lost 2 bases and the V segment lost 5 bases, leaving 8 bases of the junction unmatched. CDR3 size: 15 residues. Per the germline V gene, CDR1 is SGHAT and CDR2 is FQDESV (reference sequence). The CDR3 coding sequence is TGTGCCAGCAGCAATGAGCGGGAGTCCGCCTACGAGCAGTACTTC. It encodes CASSNERESAYEQYF.

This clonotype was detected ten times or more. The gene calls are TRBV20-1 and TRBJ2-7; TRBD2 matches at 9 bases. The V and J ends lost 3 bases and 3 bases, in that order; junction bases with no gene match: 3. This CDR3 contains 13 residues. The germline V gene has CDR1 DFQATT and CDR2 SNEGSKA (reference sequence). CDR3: CSASPSGNYEQYF. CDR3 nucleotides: TGCAGTGCTAGTCCTAGCGGGAACTACGAGCAGTACTTC.

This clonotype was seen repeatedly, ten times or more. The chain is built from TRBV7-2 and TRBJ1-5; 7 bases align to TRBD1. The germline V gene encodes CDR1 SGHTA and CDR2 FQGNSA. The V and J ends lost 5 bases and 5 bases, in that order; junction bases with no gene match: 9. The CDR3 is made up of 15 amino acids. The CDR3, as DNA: TGTGCCAGCAGCCTCATGGGAGGGGGCTATCAGCCCCAGCATTTT. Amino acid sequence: CASSLMGGGYQPQHF.

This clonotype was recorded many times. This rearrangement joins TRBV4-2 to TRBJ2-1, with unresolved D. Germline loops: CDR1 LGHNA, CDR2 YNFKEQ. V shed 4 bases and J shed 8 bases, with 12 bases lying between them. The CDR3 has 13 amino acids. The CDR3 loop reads CASSLSGDYEQFF. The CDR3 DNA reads TGTGCCAGCAGCCTGAGTGGTGACTATGAGCAGTTCTTC.

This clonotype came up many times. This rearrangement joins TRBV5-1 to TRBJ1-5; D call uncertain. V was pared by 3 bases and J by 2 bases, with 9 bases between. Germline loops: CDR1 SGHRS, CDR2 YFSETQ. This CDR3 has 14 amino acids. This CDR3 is CASSSGEGNQPQHF. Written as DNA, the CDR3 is TGCGCCAGCAGCTCCGGTGAGGGCAATCAGCCCCAGCATTTT.

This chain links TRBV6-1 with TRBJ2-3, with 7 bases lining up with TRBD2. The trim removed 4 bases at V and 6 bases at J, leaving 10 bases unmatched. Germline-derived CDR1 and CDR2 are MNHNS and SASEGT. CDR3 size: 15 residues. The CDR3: CASSGLAVEGDTQYF. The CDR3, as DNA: TGTGCCAGCAGTGGACTAGCCGTGGAGGGGGATACGCAGTATTTT.

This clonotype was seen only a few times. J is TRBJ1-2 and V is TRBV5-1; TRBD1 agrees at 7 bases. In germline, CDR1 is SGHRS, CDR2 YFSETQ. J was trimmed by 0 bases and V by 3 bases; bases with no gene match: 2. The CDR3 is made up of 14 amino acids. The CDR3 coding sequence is TGCGCCAGCAGCTGGGACAGAACTAACTATGGCTACACCTTC. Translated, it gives CASSWDRTNYGYTF. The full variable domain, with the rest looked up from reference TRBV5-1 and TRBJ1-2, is KAGVTQTPRYLIKTRGQQVTLSCSPISGHRSVSWYQQTPGQGLQFLFEYFSETQRNKGNFPGRFSGRQFSNSRSEMNVSTLELGDSALYLCASSWDRTNYGYTFGSGTRLTVV.

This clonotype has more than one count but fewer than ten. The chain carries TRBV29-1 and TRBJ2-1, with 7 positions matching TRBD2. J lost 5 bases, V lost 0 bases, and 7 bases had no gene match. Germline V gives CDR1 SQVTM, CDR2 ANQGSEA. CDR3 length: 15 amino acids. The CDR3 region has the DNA TGCAGCGTTGAAGATCGGGGGAGGGCCAACAATGAGCAGTTCTTC. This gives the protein CSVEDRGRANNEQFF.

The CDR3 DNA reads TGTGCCAGCAGGCTCTCAGGACAGAATTCACCCCTCCACTTT. It codes for CASRLSGQNSPLHF. The chain is built from TRBV7-8 and TRBJ1-6; possible D gene TRBD1, 6 bases. V was pared by 6 bases and J by 7 bases, with 13 bases between. This CDR3 has 14 amino acids. Looked up from germline, CDR1 is SGHVS and CDR2 is FQNEAQ.

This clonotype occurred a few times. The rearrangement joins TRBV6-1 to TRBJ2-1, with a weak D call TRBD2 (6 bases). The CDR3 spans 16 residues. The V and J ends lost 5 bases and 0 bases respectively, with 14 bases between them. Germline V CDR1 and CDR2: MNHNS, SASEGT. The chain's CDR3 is CASSREWGFSYNEQFF. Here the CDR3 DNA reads TGTGCCAGCAGTCGGGAGTGGGGTTTCTCCTACAATGAGCAGTTCTTC.

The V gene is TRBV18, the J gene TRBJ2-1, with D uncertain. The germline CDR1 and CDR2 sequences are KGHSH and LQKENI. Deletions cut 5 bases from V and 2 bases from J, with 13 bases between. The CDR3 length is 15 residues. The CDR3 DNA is TGTGCCAGCTCAACCGGGCTAAGCGCCTACAATGAGCAGTTCTTC. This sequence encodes CASSTGLSAYNEQFF.